This T cell receptor (beta chain) was sequenced during a study of T cell clones after liver transplantation. Study background: Blood was drawn pre-transplant, before withdrawal, and after full or failed withdrawal.

The V and J ends lost 6 bases and 5 bases respectively, with 19 bases between them. CDR1 is MNHEY and CDR2 is SMNVEV in the germline V gene (reference sequence). The CDR3 consists of 15 residues. With regard to this clone: Its antigen is currently unknown.

Study-wide results and caveats: Compared with third party-reactive sequences, donor-reactive ones declined more, independent of withdrawal success.

TCRdb's copy holds only in-frame clones and misses some; the assay was immunoSEQ multiplex PCR. The sample has tens of thousands of clones, 70% to 90% seen once. Here the sequenced sample was CD4+ T cells from blood, taken at the 22-month timepoint. The rearrangement uses TRBV27 and TRBJ2-5; a weak D match, TRBD2 (6 bases). The source of this sequence is a human patient who received a liver transplant. Some T cells may be supplied by the graft donor. The CDR3 protein is CASSYGGPKGETQYF. CDR3 coding DNA: TGTGCCAGCAGCTATGGAGGGCCCAAGGGGGAGACCCAGTACTTC.